The 21 T cell receptor beta chains presented below share a single source sample, sequenced in a study of vaccination and CD4 T cells after COVID-19. Stated treatment: roughly ten-day PBMC culture with coronavirus spike peptide pools or control peptides (ViraFEST assay). Their target antigens are unknown. An Oncomine TCR Beta short-read assay was used to sequence the DNA from cultured CD4+ T cells. In TCRdb, the PCR reads were re-called with MiXCR into one record per CDR3 protein. The sample includes roughly 13,000 distinct CDR3 sequences, 55% to 65% of them seen just once. Sequencing was carried out using CD4+ T cells from blood, cultured in vitro. The receptors were sampled from a human donor who had recovered from COVID-19.

In this sample, this clonotype turned up a few times. The chain recombines TRBV7-8 with TRBJ1-6; D ambiguous. Per germline, CDR1 SGHVS and CDR2 FQNEAQ. Trimming took 4 bases from V and 8 from J, leaving 24 bases between them. CDR3 size: 18 residues. The CDR3: CASSSSLVGLSLDSPLHF. The DNA of the CDR3 is TGTGCCAGCAGCTCGAGTCTAGTAGGGCTGTCACTAGATTCACCCCTCCACTTT.

This clonotype showed up just a few times. V usage is TRBV23-1 and J usage is TRBJ2-7; TRBD1 is a possible D gene (6 bases). TRBV23-1 belongs to the ORF category, with a function that is uncertain. The CDR3 runs to 16 residues. The V and J ends lost 1 base and 2 bases respectively, with 15 bases between them. In DNA, the CDR3 is TGCGCCAGCAGTCAATTTTGTCGGGGACAAACCTACGAGCAGTACTTC. Translation gives CASSQFCRGQTYEQYF.

This clonotype is a singleton in its sample. The CDR3 region has the DNA TGCAGTGCTAGTCGCAGGGGAGGAACTGAAGCTTTCTTT. Protein sequence: CSASRRGGTEAFF. The V call is TRBV20-1, the J call TRBJ1-1, with a weak D call TRBD1 (6 bases). Trimming stripped 3 bases from V and 5 bases from J, with 13 bases between. The CDR3 contains 13 residues. Germline V CDR1 and CDR2: DFQATT, SNEGSKA (reference sequence).

This chain links TRBV4-1 with TRBJ1-1, with D unresolved. Per the germline V gene, CDR1 is MGHRA and CDR2 is YSYEKL. The ends were cut back, 0 bases at V and 3 bases at J, with 11 bases in the middle. The CDR3 totals 15 residues. As DNA, the CDR3 is TGCGCCAGCAGCCAAGAACGTTTCCGAGACACTGAAGCTTTCTTT. It translates to CASSQERFRDTEAFF.

This chain uses TRBV5-1 with TRBJ1-4; no firm D call. The CDR3 sequence is 15 residues long. V lost 5 bases, J lost 0 bases, and 11 bases lay in between. CDR1 and CDR2 from the germline V gene are SGHRS and YFSETQ. DNA for the CDR3: TGCGCCAGCAGGTCTAATACTGCAACTAATGAAAAACTGTTTTTT. Residues: CASRSNTATNEKLFF.

V is TRBV20-1 and J is TRBJ2-1, with 8 bases identical to TRBD2. The CDR3 sequence is 16 residues long. Germline loops: CDR1 DFQATT, CDR2 SNEGSKA (reference sequence). The trim removed 3 bases at V and 6 bases at J, leaving 13 bases unmatched. The CDR3 DNA reads as TGCAGTGCTAGGAGGCAACGGGGGGGCCTCGGCAATGAGCAGTTCTTC. Translation: CSARRQRGGLGNEQFF.

This clonotype was detected only a few times. V is TRBV20-1 and J is TRBJ2-7, with 7 bases identical to TRBD2. Trimming took 5 bases from V and 5 from J; bases not matched to a gene: 12. This CDR3 contains 14 residues. CDR1 and CDR2 from the germline V gene are DFQATT and SNEGSKA (reference sequence). CDR3 in DNA: TGCAGTGCTCCCCCGGGAGGAGGAAGCCACGAGCAGTACTTC. It is translated as CSAPPGGGSHEQYF.

The V gene is TRBV11-3, the J gene TRBJ2-5; D ambiguous. The germline gives CDR1 SGHNT, CDR2 YENEEA. The CDR3 sequence is 11 residues long. V was trimmed by 3 bases and J by 3 bases, leaving 2 bases between them. As DNA, the CDR3 is TGTGCCAGCAGCTTCGAAGAGACCCAGTACTTC. Translated: CASSFEETQYF.

In this sample, this clonotype turned up a few times. The chain is built from TRBV7-2 and TRBJ2-5; the D is unclear. With 3 bases removed from V and 0 bases from J, the gap between germline ends came to 2 bases. CDR3 length: 12 residues. The V gene's germline CDR1 is SGHTA and CDR2 FQGNSA. Here the CDR3 reads CASSFNQETQYF. In nucleotides, the CDR3 is TGTGCCAGCAGCTTCAACCAAGAGACCCAGTACTTC.

This clonotype has only one observation. The V gene is TRBV7-2, the J gene TRBJ2-7; D remains unclear. V lost 2 bases and J lost 1, with 6 bases in between. Germline lookup yields CDR1 SGHTA and CDR2 FQGNSA. CDR3 size: 13 residues. The CDR3 DNA sequence: TGTGCCAGCAGCTTAAAAACGTCCTACGAGCAGTACTTC. Residues: CASSLKTSYEQYF.

The chain uses TRBV7-2 and TRBJ2-1, with 7 nucleotides matching TRBD2. From germline, CDR1 is SGHTA and CDR2 FQGNSA. With V trimmed by 5 bases and J by 3 bases, 10 bases remained unmatched. This CDR3 has 16 residues. The CDR3 DNA sequence: TGTGCCAGCAGCACCCTCCGGGGCGGGGGCTACAATGAGCAGTTCTTC. Translating gives CASSTLRGGGYNEQFF. The variable domain in full, completed from reference TRBV7-2 and TRBJ2-1, reads GAGVSQSPSNKVTEKGKDVELRCDPISGHTALYWYRQSLGQGLEFLIYFQGNSAPDKSGLPSDRFSAERTGGSVSTLTIQRTQQEDSAVYLCASSTLRGGGYNEQFFGPGTRLTVL.

This chain uses TRBV19 with TRBJ2-3; 13 positions match TRBD2. The trim removed 3 bases at V and 4 bases at J, leaving 10 bases unmatched. This CDR3 has 18 amino acids. Germline assignment: CDR1 LNHDA and CDR2 SQIVND (reference sequence). The chain's CDR3 is CASSIRGTSGTAPDTQYF. In DNA, the CDR3 is TGTGCCAGTAGTATTCGTGGGACTAGCGGGACAGCCCCAGATACGCAGTATTTT.

The rearrangement links TRBV7-2 to TRBJ2-7; perhaps TRBD2 as D (6 bases). This CDR3 is 16 amino acids long. Germline-derived CDR1 and CDR2 are SGHTA and FQGNSA. V was pared by 5 bases and J by 2 bases, with 19 bases between. CDR3 sequence reads: CASSLSGGTHTYEQYF. Here the CDR3 DNA reads TGTGCCAGCAGCCTTTCGGGCGGGACGCATACCTACGAGCAGTACTTC.

V usage is TRBV6-2 or TRBV6-3 and J usage is TRBJ2-7; D may match TRBD1 or TRBD2 (6 bases each). From germline, CDR1 is MNHEY and CDR2 SVGEGT. V lost 6 bases and J lost 1, with 16 bases in between. The CDR3 runs 15 residues. The CDR3 here is CASRDGGWGSYEQYF. As DNA, the CDR3 is TGTGCCAGCAGGGACGGGGGCTGGGGGTCCTACGAGCAGTACTTC.

This chain connects TRBV27 to TRBJ1-1; D ambiguous. V lost 4 bases to trimming and J lost 3 bases, with 9 bases between them. The CDR3 runs to 13 residues. Germline CDR1 is MNHEY and CDR2 is SMNVEV (reference sequence). Written as DNA, the CDR3 is TGTGCCAGCAGTTGGGCCTCATACACTGAAGCTTTCTTT. Protein sequence: CASSWASYTEAFF.

This chain uses TRBV15 with TRBJ1-1; D not resolved. Germline values: CDR1 LNHNV, CDR2 YYDKDF (reference sequence). Trimming shortened V by 0 bases and J by 5 bases, and 19 bases separated the two germline ends. The CDR3 loop spans 17 amino acids. This CDR3 reads CATSRDLAGGGRTEAFF. CDR3 nucleotide sequence: TGTGCCACCAGCAGAGATCTCGCGGGAGGAGGGAGGACTGAAGCTTTCTTT.

This clonotype was found a few times. V usage is TRBV7-9 and J usage is TRBJ2-5; 13 bases line up with TRBD2. CDR3 length: 15 residues. In germline, CDR1 is SEHNR, CDR2 FQNEAQ (reference sequence). Trimming at V came to 4 bases and at J to 4 bases, leaving 3 bases not matched to a gene. CDR3 sequence: CASSSGLAGVETQYF. DNA for the CDR3: TGTGCCAGCAGCTCCGGACTAGCGGGAGTAGAGACCCAGTACTTC.

The rearrangement joins TRBV12-3 or TRBV12-4 to TRBJ2-5, with 9 bases identical to TRBD2. CDR3 length equals 13 residues. The J segment lost 5 bases and the V segment lost 5 bases, leaving 3 bases of the junction unmatched. CDR3 sequence: CASSPGLAETQYF. Written as DNA, the CDR3 is TGTGCCAGCAGTCCAGGACTAGCGGAGACCCAGTACTTC.

The chain joins TRBV20-1 to TRBJ2-3; D might be TRBD2 (5 bases). The CDR3 contains 16 residues. Germline lookup yields CDR1 DFQATT and CDR2 SNEGSKA (reference sequence). The V gene lost 6 bases and the J gene lost 1 base, with 20 bases spanning the gap. DNA for the CDR3: TGCAGTGCCAACCCTCTAGCTACCCCTGGCACAGATACGCAGTATTTT. It yields the protein CSANPLATPGTDTQYF.

Only a few counts were recorded for this clonotype. The chain links TRBV20-1 to TRBJ1-2; D not certain. CDR1 and CDR2 (germline): DFQATT, SNEGSKA (reference sequence). The CDR3 spans 14 residues. V was cut by 4 bases and J by 0 bases, with 12 bases left in between. The CDR3 region has the DNA TGCAGTGCTACCTCTGGGGTGACTAACTATGGCTACACCTTC. This translates into CSATSGVTNYGYTF.

V is TRBV9 and J is TRBJ1-4; D perhaps matches TRBD1 (5 bases). The CDR3 covers 11 residues. Germline values: CDR1 SGDLS, CDR2 YYNGEE. The CDR3 nucleotides read TGTGCTGGGACCGAGGAGGAAAAACTGTTTTTT. Residues: CAGTEEEKLFF.